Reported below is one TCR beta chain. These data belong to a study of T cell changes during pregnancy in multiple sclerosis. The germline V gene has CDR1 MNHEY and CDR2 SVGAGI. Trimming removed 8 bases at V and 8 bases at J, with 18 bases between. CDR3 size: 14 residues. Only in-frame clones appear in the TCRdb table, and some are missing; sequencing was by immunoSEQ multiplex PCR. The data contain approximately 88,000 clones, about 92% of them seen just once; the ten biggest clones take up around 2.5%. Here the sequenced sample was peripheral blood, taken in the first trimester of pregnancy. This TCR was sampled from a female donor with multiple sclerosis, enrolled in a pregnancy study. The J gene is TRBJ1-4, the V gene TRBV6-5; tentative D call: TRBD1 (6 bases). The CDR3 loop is CASGKTGLREKLFF. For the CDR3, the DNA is TGTGCCAGCGGAAAGACAGGATTAAGGGAAAAACTGTTTTTT.